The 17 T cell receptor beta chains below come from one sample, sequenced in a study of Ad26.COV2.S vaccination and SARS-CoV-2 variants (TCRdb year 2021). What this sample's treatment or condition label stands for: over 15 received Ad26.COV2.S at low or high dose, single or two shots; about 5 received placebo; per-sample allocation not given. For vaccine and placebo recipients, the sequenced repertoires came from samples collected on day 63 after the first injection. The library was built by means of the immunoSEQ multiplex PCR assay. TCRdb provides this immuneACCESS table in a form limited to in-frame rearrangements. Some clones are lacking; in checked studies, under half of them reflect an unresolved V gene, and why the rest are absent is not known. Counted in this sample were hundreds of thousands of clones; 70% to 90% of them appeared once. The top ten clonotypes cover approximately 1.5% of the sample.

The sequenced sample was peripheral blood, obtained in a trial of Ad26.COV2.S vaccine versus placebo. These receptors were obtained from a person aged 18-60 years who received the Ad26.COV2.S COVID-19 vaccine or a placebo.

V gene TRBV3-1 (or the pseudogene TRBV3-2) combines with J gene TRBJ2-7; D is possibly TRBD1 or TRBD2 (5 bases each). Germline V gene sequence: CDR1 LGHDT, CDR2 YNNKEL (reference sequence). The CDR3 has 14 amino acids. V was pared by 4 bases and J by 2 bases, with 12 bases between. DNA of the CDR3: TGTGCCAGCAGCCTCCGGGACCAAGCCTACGAGCAGTACTTC. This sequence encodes CASSLRDQAYEQYF.

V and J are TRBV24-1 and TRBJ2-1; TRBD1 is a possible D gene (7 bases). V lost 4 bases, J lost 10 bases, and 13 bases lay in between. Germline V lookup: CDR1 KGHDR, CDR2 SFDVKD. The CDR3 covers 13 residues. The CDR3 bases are TGTGCCACCAGTGACCCAGGGGGGTCGGAGCAGTTCTTC. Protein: CATSDPGGSEQFF.

The CDR3 DNA follows: TGTGCCAGCAACGGCCGGGGGGGCGACGAGCAGTACTTC. It translates to CASNGRGGDEQYF. This sequence joins TRBV7-2 and TRBJ2-7, with 8 bases that match TRBD2. V gave up 7 bases and J gave up 5 bases; unmatched junction bases: 7. From germline, CDR1 is SGHTA and CDR2 FQGNSA. This CDR3 has 13 amino acids.

This chain's CDR3 is CASSLGPGGGELFF. The DNA of the CDR3 is TGTGCCAGCAGCTTAGGCCCAGGAGGCGGGGAGCTGTTTTTT. The chain recombines TRBV13 with TRBJ2-2, with D possibly being TRBD2 (5 bases). V was trimmed by 0 bases and J by 7 bases, leaving 9 bases between them. Per germline, CDR1 PRHDT and CDR2 FYEKMQ (reference sequence). This CDR3 comprises 14 residues.

This CDR3 is CASSATGQPAGQYF. The CDR3 nucleotides read TGTGCCAGCAGTGCTACGGGGCAGCCGGCGGGGCAGTACTTC. The chain combines TRBV2 with TRBJ2-7; D may be TRBD1 or TRBD2 (5 bases each). This CDR3 contains 14 residues. V lost 4 bases and J lost 9, with 19 bases in between. Per the germline V gene, CDR1 is SNHLY and CDR2 is FYNNEI.

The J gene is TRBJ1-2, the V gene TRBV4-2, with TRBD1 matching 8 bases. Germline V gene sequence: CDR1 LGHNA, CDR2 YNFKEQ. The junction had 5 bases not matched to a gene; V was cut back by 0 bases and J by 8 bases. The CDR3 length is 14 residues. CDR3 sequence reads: CASSQEGQGGGYTF. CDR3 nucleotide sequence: TGTGCCAGCAGCCAAGAAGGACAGGGCGGAGGCTACACCTTC.

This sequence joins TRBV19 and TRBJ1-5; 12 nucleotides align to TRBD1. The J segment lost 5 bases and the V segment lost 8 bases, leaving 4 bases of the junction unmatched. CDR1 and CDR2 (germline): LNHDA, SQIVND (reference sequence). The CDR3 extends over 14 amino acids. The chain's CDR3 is CASCRDRGHQPQHF. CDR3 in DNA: TGTGCCAGTTGCCGGGACAGGGGGCATCAGCCCCAGCATTTT.

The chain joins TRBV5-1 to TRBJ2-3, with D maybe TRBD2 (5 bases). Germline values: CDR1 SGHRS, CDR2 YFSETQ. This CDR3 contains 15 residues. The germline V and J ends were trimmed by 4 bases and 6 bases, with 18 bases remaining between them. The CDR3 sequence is CASSPPGIGVDTQYF. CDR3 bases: TGCGCCAGCAGCCCCCCGGGGATTGGGGTGGATACGCAGTATTTT.

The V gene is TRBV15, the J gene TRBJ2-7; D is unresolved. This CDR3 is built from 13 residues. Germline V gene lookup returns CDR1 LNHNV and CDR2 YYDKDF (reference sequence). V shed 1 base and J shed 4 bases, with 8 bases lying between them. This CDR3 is CATSRAVRYEQYF. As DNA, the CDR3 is TGTGCCACCAGCAGAGCGGTTAGGTACGAGCAGTACTTC.

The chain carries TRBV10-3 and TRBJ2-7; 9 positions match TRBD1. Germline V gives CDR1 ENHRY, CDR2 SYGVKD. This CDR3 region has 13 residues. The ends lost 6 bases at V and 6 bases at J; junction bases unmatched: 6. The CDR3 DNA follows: TGTGCCATCAGACGGGACAGGGACAGCGAGCAGTACTTC. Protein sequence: CAIRRDRDSEQYF.

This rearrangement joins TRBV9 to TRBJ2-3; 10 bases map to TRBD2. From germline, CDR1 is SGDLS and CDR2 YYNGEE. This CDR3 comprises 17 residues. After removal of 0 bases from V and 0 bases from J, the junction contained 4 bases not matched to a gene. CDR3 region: CASSVGSGGTSTDTQYF. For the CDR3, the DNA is TGTGCCAGCAGCGTAGGTAGCGGGGGGACTAGCACAGATACGCAGTATTTT.

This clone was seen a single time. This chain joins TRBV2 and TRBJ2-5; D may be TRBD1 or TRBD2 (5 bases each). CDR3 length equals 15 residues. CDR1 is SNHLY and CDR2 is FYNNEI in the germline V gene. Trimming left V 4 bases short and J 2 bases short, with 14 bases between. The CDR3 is CASSAAGTVQETQYF. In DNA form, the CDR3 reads TGTGCCAGCAGTGCGGCAGGGACCGTTCAAGAGACCCAGTACTTC.

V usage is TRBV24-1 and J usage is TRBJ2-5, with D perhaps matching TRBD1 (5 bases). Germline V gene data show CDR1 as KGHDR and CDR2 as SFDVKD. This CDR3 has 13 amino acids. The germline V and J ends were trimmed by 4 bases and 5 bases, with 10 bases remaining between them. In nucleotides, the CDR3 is TGTGCCACCAGTGACCCAGGGCGGGAGACCCAGTACTTC. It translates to CATSDPGRETQYF.

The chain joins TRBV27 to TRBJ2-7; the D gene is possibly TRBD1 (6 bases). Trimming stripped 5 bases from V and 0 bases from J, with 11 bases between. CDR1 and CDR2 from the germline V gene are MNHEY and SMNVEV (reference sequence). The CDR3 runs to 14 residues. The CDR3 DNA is TGTGCCAGCAGTACCCGGGACAACTCCTACGAGCAGTACTTC. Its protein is CASSTRDNSYEQYF.

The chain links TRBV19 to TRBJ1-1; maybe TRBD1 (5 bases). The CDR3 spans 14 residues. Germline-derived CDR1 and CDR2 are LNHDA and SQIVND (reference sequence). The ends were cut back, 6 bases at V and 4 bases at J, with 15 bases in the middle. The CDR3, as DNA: TGTGCCAGTAGGATGGGGACGGAGGCCACTGAAGCTTTCTTT. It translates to CASRMGTEATEAFF.

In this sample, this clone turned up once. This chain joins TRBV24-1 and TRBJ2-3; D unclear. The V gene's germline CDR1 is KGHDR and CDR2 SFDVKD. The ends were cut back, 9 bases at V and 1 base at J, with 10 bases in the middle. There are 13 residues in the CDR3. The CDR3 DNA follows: TGTGCCACCTCTGAGTGGGGCACAGATACGCAGTATTTT. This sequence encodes CATSEWGTDTQYF.

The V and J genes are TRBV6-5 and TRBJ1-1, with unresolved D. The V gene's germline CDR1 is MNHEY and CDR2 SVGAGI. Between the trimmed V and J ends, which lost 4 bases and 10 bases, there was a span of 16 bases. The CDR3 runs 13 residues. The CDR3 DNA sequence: TGTGCCAGCAGTTCCGGAGAGGTCCTAGGAGCTTTCTTT. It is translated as CASSSGEVLGAFF.